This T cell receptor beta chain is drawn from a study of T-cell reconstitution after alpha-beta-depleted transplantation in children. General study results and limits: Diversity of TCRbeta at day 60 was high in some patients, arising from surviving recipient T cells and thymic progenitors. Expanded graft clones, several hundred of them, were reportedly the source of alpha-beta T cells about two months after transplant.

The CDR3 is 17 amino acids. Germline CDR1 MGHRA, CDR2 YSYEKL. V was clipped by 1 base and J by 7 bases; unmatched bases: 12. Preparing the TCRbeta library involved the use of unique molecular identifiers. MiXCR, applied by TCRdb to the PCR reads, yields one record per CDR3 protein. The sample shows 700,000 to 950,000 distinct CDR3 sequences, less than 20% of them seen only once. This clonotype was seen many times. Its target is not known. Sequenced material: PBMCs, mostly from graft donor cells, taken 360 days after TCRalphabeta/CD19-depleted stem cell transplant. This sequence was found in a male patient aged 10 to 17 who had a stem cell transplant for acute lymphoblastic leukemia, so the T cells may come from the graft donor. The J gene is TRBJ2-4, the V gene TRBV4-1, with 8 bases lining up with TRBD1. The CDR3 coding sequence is TGCGCCAGCAGCCAAGGCCCGTTACAGGGGGTTAAGAACATTCAGTACTTC. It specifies CASSQGPLQGVKNIQYF.